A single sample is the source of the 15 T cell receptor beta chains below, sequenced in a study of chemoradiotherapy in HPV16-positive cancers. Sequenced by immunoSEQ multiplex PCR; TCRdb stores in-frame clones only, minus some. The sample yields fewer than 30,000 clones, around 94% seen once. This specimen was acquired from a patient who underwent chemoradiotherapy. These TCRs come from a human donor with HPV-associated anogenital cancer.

The CDR3 reads CASSSDFSGNTIYF. DNA of the CDR3: TGTGCCAGCAGTTCCGATTTCTCTGGAAACACCATATATTTT. The chain carries TRBV7-9 and TRBJ1-3; D is undetermined. CDR3 length equals 14 residues. V was clipped by 6 bases and J by 0 bases, with 9 bases between them. Germline lookup yields CDR1 SEHNR and CDR2 FQNEAQ (reference sequence).

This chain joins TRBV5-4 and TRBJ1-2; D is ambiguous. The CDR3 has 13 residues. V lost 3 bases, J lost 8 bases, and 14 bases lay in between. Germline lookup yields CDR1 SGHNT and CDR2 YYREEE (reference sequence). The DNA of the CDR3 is TGTGCCAGCAGCTCGGAATCCGCCCGGGGCTACACCTTC. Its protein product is CASSSESARGYTF.

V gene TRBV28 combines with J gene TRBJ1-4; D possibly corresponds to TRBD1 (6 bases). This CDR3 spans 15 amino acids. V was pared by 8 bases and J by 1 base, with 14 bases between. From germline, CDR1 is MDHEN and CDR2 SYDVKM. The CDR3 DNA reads TGTGCCAGCTGTACGGGGGGGCGAACTAATGAAAAACTGTTTTTT. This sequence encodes CASCTGGRTNEKLFF.

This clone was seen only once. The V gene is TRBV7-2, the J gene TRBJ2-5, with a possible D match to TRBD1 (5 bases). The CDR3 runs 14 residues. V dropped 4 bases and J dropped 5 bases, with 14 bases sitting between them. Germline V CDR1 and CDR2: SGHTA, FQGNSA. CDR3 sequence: CASSSREVMETQYF. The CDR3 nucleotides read TGTGCCAGCAGCTCCAGGGAAGTCATGGAGACCCAGTACTTC.

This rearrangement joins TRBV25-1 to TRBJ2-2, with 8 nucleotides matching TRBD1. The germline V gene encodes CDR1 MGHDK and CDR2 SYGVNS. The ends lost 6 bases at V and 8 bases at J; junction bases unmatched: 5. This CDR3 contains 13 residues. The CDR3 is CASRFRGQGELFF. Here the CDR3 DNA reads TGTGCCAGCAGGTTCAGGGGGCAGGGGGAGCTGTTTTTT.

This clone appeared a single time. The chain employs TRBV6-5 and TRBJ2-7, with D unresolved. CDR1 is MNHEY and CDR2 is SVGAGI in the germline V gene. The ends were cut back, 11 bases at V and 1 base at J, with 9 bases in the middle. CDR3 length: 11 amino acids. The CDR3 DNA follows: TGTGCCGCATCTACGTCCTACGAGCAGTACTTC. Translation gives CAASTSYEQYF.

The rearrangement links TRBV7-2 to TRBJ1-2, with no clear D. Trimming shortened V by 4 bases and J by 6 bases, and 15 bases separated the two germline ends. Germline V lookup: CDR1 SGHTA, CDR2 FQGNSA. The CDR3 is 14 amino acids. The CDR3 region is CASSSVPIRHGYTF. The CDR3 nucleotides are TGTGCCAGCAGCTCAGTCCCAATTAGGCATGGCTACACCTTC.

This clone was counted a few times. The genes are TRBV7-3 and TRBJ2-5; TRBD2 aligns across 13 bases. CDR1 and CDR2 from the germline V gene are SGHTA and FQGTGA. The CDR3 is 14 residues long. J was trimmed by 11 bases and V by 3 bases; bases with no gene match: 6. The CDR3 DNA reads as TGTGCCAGCAGCTTGGGGACTAGCGGGGATCATCAGTACTTC. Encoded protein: CASSLGTSGDHQYF.

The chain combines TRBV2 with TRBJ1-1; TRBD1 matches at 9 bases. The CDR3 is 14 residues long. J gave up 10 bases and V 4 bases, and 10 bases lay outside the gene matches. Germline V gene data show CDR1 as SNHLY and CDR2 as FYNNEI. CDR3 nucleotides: TGTGCCAGCAGTGGGGACAGGGCCGCAACAGGAGCTTTCTTT. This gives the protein CASSGDRAATGAFF.

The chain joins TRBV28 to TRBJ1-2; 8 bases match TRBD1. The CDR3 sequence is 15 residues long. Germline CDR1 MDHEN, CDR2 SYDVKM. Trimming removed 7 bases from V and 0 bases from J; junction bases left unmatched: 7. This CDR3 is CASTSTGAANYGYTF. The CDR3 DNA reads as TGTGCCAGCACATCGACAGGGGCTGCTAACTATGGCTACACCTTC.

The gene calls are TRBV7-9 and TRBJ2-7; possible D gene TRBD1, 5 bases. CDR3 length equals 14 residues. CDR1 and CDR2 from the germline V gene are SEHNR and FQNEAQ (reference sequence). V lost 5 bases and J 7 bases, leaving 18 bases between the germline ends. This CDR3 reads CASSTDSRVWEQYF. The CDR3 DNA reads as TGTGCCAGCAGCACAGACAGCCGGGTGTGGGAGCAGTACTTC.

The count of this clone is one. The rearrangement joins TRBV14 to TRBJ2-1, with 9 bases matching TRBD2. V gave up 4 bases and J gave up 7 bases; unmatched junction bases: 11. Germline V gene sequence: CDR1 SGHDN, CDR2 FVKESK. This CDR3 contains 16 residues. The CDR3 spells CASSRITSGPPNEQFF. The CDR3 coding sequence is TGTGCCAGCAGCCGCATCACTAGCGGGCCCCCAAATGAGCAGTTCTTC. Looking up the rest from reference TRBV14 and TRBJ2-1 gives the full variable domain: EAGVTQFPSHSVIEKGQTVTLRCDPISGHDNLYWYRRVMGKEIKFLLHFVKESKQDESGMPNNRFLAERTGGTYSTLKVQPAELEDSGVYFCASSRITSGPPNEQFFGPGTRLTVL.

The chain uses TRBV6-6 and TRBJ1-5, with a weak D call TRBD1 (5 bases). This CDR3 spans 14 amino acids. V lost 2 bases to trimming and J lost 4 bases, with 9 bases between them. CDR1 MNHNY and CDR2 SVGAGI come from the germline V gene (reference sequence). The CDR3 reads CASSYDRGNQPQHF. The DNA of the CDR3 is TGTGCCAGCAGTTACGATAGGGGAAATCAGCCCCAGCATTTT.

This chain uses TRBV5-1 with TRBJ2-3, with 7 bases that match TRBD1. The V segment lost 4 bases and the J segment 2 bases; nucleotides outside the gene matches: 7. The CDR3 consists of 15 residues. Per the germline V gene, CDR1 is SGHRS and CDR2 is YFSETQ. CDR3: CASSVRDSLTDTQYF. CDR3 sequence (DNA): TGCGCCAGCAGCGTCCGGGACAGTCTCACAGATACGCAGTATTTT.

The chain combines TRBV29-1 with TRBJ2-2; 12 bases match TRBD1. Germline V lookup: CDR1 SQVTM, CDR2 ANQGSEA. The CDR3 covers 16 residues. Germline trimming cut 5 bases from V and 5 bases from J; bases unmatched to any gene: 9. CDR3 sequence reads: CSVSGTGGARTGELFF. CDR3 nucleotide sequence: TGCAGCGTTTCTGGGACAGGGGGCGCAAGGACCGGGGAGCTGTTTTTT.